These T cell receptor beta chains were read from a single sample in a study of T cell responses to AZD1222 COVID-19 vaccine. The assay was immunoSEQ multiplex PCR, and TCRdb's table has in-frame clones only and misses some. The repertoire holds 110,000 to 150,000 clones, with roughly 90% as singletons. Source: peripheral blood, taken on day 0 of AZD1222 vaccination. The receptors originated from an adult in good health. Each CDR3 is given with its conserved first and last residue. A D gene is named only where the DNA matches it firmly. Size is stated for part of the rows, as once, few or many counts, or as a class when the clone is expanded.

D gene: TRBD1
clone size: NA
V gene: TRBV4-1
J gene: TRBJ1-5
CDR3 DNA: TGCGCCAGCAGCCAGGGACAGGGGGCGCGGGGTTATCAGCCCCAGCATTTT
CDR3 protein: CASSQGQGARGYQPQHF

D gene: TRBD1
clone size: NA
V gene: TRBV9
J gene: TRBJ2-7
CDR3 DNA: TGTGCCAGCAGCGTGGCCGGGACAGGGGCCGAGCAGTACTTC
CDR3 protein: CASSVAGTGAEQYF

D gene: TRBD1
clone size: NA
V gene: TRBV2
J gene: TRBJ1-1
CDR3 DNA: TGTGCCAGCAGGGAGACCCGGGACAGGGGGCGAAGCACTGAAGCTTTCTTT
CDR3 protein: CASRETRDRGRSTEAFF

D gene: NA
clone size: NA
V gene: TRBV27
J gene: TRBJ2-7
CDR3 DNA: TGTGCCAGCAGGGGCCCGGGGCCAATTTACTTC
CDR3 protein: CASRGPGPIYF

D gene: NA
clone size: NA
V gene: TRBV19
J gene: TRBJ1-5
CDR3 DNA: TGTGCCAGTAGCCCCGGCCAACCTCCAGGGAACCAGCCCCAGCATTTT
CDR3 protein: CASSPGQPPGNQPQHF

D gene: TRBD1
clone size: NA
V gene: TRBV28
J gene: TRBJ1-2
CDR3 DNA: TGTGCCAGCAGCCAGGGGGGACAGCCAAACTATGGCTACACCTTC
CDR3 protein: CASSQGGQPNYGYTF

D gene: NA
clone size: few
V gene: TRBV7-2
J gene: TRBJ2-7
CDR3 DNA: TGTGCCAGCAGCTTGTTAATCGGGGGCTCGGGGTACGAGCAGTACTTC
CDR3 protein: CASSLLIGGSGYEQYF

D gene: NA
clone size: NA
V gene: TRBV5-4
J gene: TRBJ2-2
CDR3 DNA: TGTGCCAGCAGCCTCAGGGATACCGGGGAGCTGTTTTTT
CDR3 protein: CASSLRDTGELFF

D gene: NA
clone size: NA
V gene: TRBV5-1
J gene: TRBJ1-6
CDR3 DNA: TGCGCCAGCTCGCTAGGAGACAGTCGGCACTCACCCCTCCACTTT
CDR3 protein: CASSLGDSRHSPLHF

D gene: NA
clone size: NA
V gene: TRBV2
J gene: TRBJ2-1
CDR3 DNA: TGTGCCAGCAAGGTTATCTGGGGGGTTTACAATGAGCAGTTCTTC
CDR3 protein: CASKVIWGVYNEQFF

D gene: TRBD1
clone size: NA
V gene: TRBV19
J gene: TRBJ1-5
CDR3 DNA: TGTGCCAGTAGTACCCCCCCCGGGACAGGACCTAATCAGCCCCAGCATTTT
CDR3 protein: CASSTPPGTGPNQPQHF

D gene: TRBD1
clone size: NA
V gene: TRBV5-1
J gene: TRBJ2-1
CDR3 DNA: TGCGCCAGCAGCTTGCCCACAGGGGAGACCTACAATGAGCAGTTCTTC
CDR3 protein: CASSLPTGETYNEQFF

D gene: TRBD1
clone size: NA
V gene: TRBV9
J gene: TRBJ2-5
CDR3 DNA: TGTGCCAGCAGCCCAGGACAGGTCGGCCCCATGGAGACCCAGTACTTC
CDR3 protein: CASSPGQVGPMETQYF

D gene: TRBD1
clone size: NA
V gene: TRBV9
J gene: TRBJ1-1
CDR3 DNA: TGTGCCAGCAGCGCCGGACAGGGTTACACTGAAGCTTTCTTT
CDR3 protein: CASSAGQGYTEAFF

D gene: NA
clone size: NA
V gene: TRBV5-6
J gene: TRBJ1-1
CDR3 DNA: TGTGCCAGCAGCTTCCTAACCGACATGAACACTGAAGCTTTCTTT
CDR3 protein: CASSFLTDMNTEAFF

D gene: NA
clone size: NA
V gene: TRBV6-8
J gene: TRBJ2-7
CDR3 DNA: TGTGCCAGCCCCAAAGAAGATTTCTACGAGCAGTACTTC
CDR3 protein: CASPKEDFYEQYF

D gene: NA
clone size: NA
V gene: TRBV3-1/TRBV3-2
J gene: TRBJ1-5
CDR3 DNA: TGTGCCAGCAGCCAAGGATCGGGGGGGACATGGCCCCAGCATTTT
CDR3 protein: CASSQGSGGTWPQHF

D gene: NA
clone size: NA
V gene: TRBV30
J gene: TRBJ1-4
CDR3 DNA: TGTGCCTGGACCCCCGACAGTTCGATAGGGAAACTGTTTTTT
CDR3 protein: CAWTPDSSIGKLFF

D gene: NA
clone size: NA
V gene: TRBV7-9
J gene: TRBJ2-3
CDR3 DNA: TGTGCCAGCAGCCCCCGAGGAACAGATACGCAGTATTTT
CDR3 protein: CASSPRGTDTQYF

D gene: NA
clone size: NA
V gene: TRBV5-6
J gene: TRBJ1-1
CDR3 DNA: TGTGCCAGCAGCTTAGGCGTGAATTTTGGAGGAGCTTTCTTT
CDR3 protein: CASSLGVNFGGAFF

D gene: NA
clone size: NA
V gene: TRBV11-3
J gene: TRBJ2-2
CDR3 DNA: TGTGCCAGCAGAACTGACACGAACACCGGGGAGCTGTTTTTT
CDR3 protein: CASRTDTNTGELFF

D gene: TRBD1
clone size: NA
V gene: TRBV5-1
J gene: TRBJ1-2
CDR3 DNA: TGCGCCAGCAGCCTTGGGACAGGGCGCTATGGCTACACCTTC
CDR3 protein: CASSLGTGRYGYTF

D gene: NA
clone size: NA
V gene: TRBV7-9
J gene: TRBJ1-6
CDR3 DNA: TGTGCCAGCAGCTTAGGACAGCCCGATAATTCACCCCTCCACTTT
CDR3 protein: CASSLGQPDNSPLHF

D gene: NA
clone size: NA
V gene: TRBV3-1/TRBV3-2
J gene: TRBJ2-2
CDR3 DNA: TGTGCCAGCAGCCAAGGAGACCCGAGAGGGACCGGGGAGCTGTTTTTT
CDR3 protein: CASSQGDPRGTGELFF

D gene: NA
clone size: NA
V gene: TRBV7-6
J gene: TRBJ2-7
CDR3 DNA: TGTGCCAGCAGCTTAATCAGGGACTACGAGCAGTACTTC
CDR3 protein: CASSLIRDYEQYF

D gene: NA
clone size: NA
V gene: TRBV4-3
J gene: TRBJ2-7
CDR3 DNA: TGCGCCAGCAGCCAAGCCAGGGCCACGCACTCCTACGAGCAGTACTTC
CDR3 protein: CASSQARATHSYEQYF

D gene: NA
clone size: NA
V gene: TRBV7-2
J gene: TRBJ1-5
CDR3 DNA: TGTGCCAGCAGCTCGGCGGGGGTGGATCAGCCCCAGCATTTT
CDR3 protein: CASSSAGVDQPQHF

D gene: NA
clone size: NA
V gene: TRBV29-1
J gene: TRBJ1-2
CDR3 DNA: TGCAGCGTTGAATCCAGGGTCGATGGCTACACCTTC
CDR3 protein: CSVESRVDGYTF

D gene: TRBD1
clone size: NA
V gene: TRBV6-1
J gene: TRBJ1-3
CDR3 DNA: TGTGCCAGCAGTGAAAGGGACAGGGTCTTCGGAAACACCATATATTTT
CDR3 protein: CASSERDRVFGNTIYF

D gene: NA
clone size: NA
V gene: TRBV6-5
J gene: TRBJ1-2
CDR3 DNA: TGTGCCAGCAGTTCCCCTACCGACACTGGCTACACCTTC
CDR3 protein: CASSSPTDTGYTF

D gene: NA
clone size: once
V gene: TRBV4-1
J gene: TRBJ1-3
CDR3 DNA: TGCGCCAGCAGCCAGAGTAGGGACTTCGGAAACACCATATATTTT
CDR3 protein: CASSQSRDFGNTIYF

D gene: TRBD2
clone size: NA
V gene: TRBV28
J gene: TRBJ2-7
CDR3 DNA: TGTGCCAGCAGTCAAGGGACTAGCGGCTCCTACGAGCAGTACTTC
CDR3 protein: CASSQGTSGSYEQYF

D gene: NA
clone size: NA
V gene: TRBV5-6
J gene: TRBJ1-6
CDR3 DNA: TGTGCCAGCAGCTTTCGAAGCGGTAATTCACCCCTCCACTTT
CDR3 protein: CASSFRSGNSPLHF

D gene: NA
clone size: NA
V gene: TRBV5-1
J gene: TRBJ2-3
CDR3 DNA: TGCGCCAGCAGCTTGGAGGGGAGCGGAGATACGCAGTATTTT
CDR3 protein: CASSLEGSGDTQYF

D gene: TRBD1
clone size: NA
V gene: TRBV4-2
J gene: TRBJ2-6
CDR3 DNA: TGTGCCAGCAGCCCCGGGCGCGGACAGGCTTTCTTAGGTGGGGCCAACGTCCTGACTTTC
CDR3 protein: CASSPGRGQAFLGGANVLTF

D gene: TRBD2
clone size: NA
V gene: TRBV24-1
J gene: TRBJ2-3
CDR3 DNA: TGTGCCACCAGTGATCCCCTACTAGCGGATACGCAGTATTTT
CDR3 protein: CATSDPLLADTQYF

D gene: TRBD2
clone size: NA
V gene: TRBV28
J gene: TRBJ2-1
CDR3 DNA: TGTGCCAGTCGCCCCGGGACTAGCGGGAGAGATGAGCAGTTCTTC
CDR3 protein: CASRPGTSGRDEQFF

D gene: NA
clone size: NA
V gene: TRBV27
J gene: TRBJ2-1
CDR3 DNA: TGTGCCAGCAGTACCTTCCAGGGCTTTTACAATGAGCAGTTCTTC
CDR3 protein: CASSTFQGFYNEQFF

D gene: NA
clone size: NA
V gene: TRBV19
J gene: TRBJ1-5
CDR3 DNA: TGTGCCTCTAGTGGGAACCTTCATAGCAATCAGCCCCAGCATTTT
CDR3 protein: CASSGNLHSNQPQHF

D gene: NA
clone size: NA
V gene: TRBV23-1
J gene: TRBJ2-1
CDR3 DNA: TGCGCCACGATTGAGGGTTCCTCATACAATGAGCAGTTCTTC
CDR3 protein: CATIEGSSYNEQFF

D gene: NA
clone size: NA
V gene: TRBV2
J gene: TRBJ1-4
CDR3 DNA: TGTGCCAGCAGTGAAAGGACAGTTAGAAGTACTAATGAAAAACTGTTTTTT
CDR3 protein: CASSERTVRSTNEKLFF

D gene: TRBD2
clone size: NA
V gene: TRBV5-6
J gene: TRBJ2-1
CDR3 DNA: TGTGCCAGCAGTCCCTGGAGGACTAGCGGGAGTCCCCAAATTTGGGAGCAGTTCTTC
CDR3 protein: CASSPWRTSGSPQIWEQFF

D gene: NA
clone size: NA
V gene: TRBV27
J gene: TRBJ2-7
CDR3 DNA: TGTGCCAGCAGTTTATTCAGGGGCTACGAGCAGTACTTC
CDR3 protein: CASSLFRGYEQYF

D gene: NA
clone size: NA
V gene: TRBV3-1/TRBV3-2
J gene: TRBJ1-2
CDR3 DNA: TGTGCCAGCAGCCAAGAGGCGTTACATGGCTACACCTTC
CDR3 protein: CASSQEALHGYTF

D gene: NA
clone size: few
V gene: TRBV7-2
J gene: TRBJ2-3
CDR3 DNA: TGTGCCAGCAGCTTCGGGTCGCTACCCCGGACAGATACGCAGTATTTT
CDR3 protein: CASSFGSLPRTDTQYF

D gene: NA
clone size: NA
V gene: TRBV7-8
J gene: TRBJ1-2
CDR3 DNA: TGTGCCAGCAGCTTAGACGCCGGGCTGGGCGGCTACACCTTC
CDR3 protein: CASSLDAGLGGYTF

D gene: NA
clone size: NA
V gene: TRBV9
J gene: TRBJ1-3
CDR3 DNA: TGTGCCAGCAGTGCCCCAGTTGGGTCTGGAAACACCATATATTTT
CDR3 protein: CASSAPVGSGNTIYF